This passage covers 17 T cell receptor beta chains from one sample sequenced in a study of breast tumors, draining lymph nodes, adjacent tissues. Samples came from axillary lymph nodes draining the breast cancer. From the multiplex PCR reads, TCRdb called clonotypes with MiXCR, one entry per CDR3 protein. The data hold around 300,000 distinct CDR3 sequences, with 30% to 35% observed a single time. The specimen was axillary lymph node tissue. The receptors originated from a female donor with breast cancer. Some clones in this sample may be carry-over from other donors' samples.

This clonotype was observed at least ten times. The chain combines TRBV7-3 with TRBJ2-3; tentatively, D is TRBD1 or TRBD2 (5 bases each). V was cut by 5 bases and J by 6 bases, with 27 bases left in between. Germline CDR1 is SGHTA and CDR2 is FQGTGA. The CDR3 consists of 18 residues. The CDR3 bases are TGTGCCAGCAGCGACCGACAAGAGAGGGCCACCGGGGCGGATACGCAGTATTTT. As protein: CASSDRQERATGADTQYF.

This clonotype was found many times. The chain recombines TRBV12-3 or TRBV12-4 with TRBJ2-3; TRBD2 might be the D (7 bases). V shed 3 bases and J shed 2 bases, with 18 bases lying between them. The CDR3 runs 17 residues. The CDR3, as DNA: TGTGCCAGCAGTTTTGTTGGGGGGGCGGTATCCACAGATACGCAGTATTTT. This encodes CASSFVGGAVSTDTQYF.

The V call is TRBV19, the J call TRBJ1-2, with 7 positions matching TRBD1. The CDR3 is 17 residues long. The V segment lost 6 bases and the J segment 13 bases; nucleotides outside the gene matches: 26. Germline V gene data show CDR1 as LNHDA and CDR2 as SQIVND (reference sequence). CDR3 sequence reads: CASRKGAGVTGPDVGTF. In DNA form, the CDR3 reads TGTGCCAGTAGGAAAGGAGCGGGAGTGACAGGGCCTGACGTAGGCACCTTC.

This clonotype showed up many times. The genes are TRBV5-8 and TRBJ2-7; 14 bases are a match to TRBD2. V lost 4 bases and J lost 6; bases outside the gene matches: 12. Germline-derived CDR1 and CDR2 are SGHTS and YDEGEE. The CDR3 is made up of 17 amino acids. CDR3 coding DNA: TGTGCCAGCAGCCCTGCCCCGGGACTAGCGGGAGCACGCGAGCAGTACTTC. As protein: CASSPAPGLAGAREQYF.

This clonotype was counted ten times or more. Mismatch with germline at one junction end may stem from a read error. The rearrangement links TRBV7-7 to TRBJ2-3; perhaps TRBD1 as D (5 bases). This CDR3 spans 13 amino acids. The germline gives CDR1 SSHAT, CDR2 FNYEAQ (reference sequence). CDR3 sequence: CASSPDMADTQYF. CDR3 sequence (DNA): TGTGCTAGCAGTCCGGACATGGCAGATACGCAGTATTTT. The full variable domain, rest sourced from reference TRBV7-7 and TRBJ2-3, is GAGVSQSPRYKVTKRGQDVTLRCDPISSHATLYWYQQALGQGPEFLTYFNYEAQPDKSGLPSDRFSAERPEGSISTLTIQRTEQRDSAMYRCASSPDMADTQYFGPGTRLTVL.

In this sample, this clonotype turned up many times. The V gene is TRBV7-2, the J gene TRBJ1-2; 7 bases are a match to TRBD1. The CDR3 runs to 15 residues. V lost 1 base and J lost 4; bases outside the gene matches: 6. The germline V gene encodes CDR1 SGHTA and CDR2 FQGNSA. DNA of the CDR3: TGTGCCAGCAGCTTAGAACTCGGGACAGTCTATGGCTACACCTTC. Translated: CASSLELGTVYGYTF.

The J gene is TRBJ2-4, the V gene TRBV6-1, with D possibly being TRBD2 (6 bases). Trimming removed 0 bases from V and 0 bases from J, with 12 bases in between. The V gene's germline CDR1 is MNHNS and CDR2 SASEGT. This CDR3 region has 17 residues. The CDR3 region has the DNA TGTGCCAGCAGTGAAGCCGGTGGGGGGATAGCCAAAAACATTCAGTACTTC. It codes for CASSEAGGGIAKNIQYF.

This clonotype occurred a few times. The chain couples TRBV19 to TRBJ2-1, with 10 bases lining up with TRBD2. The CDR3 contains 16 residues. The germline gives CDR1 LNHDA, CDR2 SQIVND (reference sequence). V trimming: 3 bases; J trimming: 3 bases; junction bases outside the gene matches: 5. The CDR3 is CASSIFSGRIYNEQFF. As DNA, the CDR3 is TGTGCCAGTAGTATTTTTAGCGGGAGGATCTACAATGAGCAGTTCTTC.

The table lists this clonotype with many counts. The chain recombines TRBV3-2 with TRBJ1-6; the tabulated D call, TRBD1, remains unverified against the DNA. TRBV3-2 counts as a pseudogene. The CDR3 sequence is 17 residues long. CDR3: CASSQDGQGANNSPLHF. CDR3 in DNA: TGTGCCAGCAGCCAAGATGGACAGGGGGCGAACAATTCACCCCTCCACTTT.

This clonotype was detected only a few times. This may be a read error: a much more frequent sequence differs by one nucleotide. V is TRBV20-1 and J is TRBJ2-1, with 7 bases that match TRBD2. Germline lookup yields CDR1 DFQATT and CDR2 SNEGSKA (reference sequence). This CDR3 spans 15 amino acids. The CDR3 nucleotides read TGCAGTGCTAGAGATCTAGCGGACTCCTCCAATGAGCAGTTCTTC. It specifies CSARDLADSSNEQFF.

The chain links TRBV7-2 to TRBJ2-5, with TRBD2 identical over 8 bases. This CDR3 is 19 amino acids long. V lost 1 base to trimming and J lost 1 base; unmatched junction nucleotides: 14. Germline CDR1 is SGHTA and CDR2 is FQGNSA. The DNA of the CDR3 is TGTGCCAGCAGCTTAGGGGCTAGCGGGCCTCCCGGGGGCCAAGAGACCCAGTACTTC. Its protein product is CASSLGASGPPGGQETQYF.

About this clonotype itself: This may arise from a read error, as a much more abundant clone is one base away. The conserved closing phenylalanine or tryptophan is absent in this CDR3, likely reflecting a read error. The rearrangement uses TRBV9 and TRBJ1-2; D remains unclear. Trimming left V 1 base short and J 7 bases short, with 11 bases between. The germline V gene has CDR1 SGDLS and CDR2 YYNGEE. The CDR3 consists of 13 residues. The CDR3 bases are TGTGCCAGCAGCGTAAAATTAGGGAGTGGCTACACCTCC. Its protein is CASSVKLGSGYTS.

This rearrangement joins TRBV6-4 to TRBJ2-2, with unresolved D. The CDR3 length is 14 residues. Germline V gene sequence: CDR1 MRHNA, CDR2 SNTAGT. V shed 7 bases and J shed 8 bases, with 17 bases lying between them. The CDR3 reads CASNVTGPAGELFF. Here the CDR3 DNA reads TGTGCCAGCAATGTCACCGGCCCGGCGGGGGAGCTGTTTTTT.

Note on this clonotype: A read error may account for a junction end that differs from germline. This chain uses TRBV5-1 with TRBJ2-5; no clear D gene. This CDR3 has 14 residues. Germline V gene sequence: CDR1 SGHRS, CDR2 YFSETQ. As DNA, the CDR3 is TGCGCCGGCAGCTTGAGAGGCAGCCGAGAGACCCAGTACTTC. It codes for CAGSLRGSRETQYF.

This clonotype was seen ten or more times. CDR3 nucleotides: TGCAGTGCTAGTAGCGGGAGGATCCCCAATGAGCAGTTCTTC. It yields the protein CSASSGRIPNEQFF. The chain has TRBV20-1 and TRBJ2-1; 10 bases are shared with TRBD2. The germline V gene encodes CDR1 DFQATT and CDR2 SNEGSKA (reference sequence). Trimming took 3 bases from V and 6 from J; bases not matched to a gene: 5. The CDR3 is 14 residues long.

This clonotype has only a few counts. The chain combines TRBV29-1 with TRBJ1-1; no firm D call. Trimming shortened V by 5 bases and J by 4 bases, and 14 bases separated the two germline ends. Germline V gives CDR1 SQVTM, CDR2 ANQGSEA. The CDR3 consists of 13 residues. CDR3 DNA sequence: TGCAGCGTTCTGTTGGGCAGTCGCACTGAAGCTTTCTTT. Its translation is CSVLLGSRTEAFF.

This chain uses TRBV3-1 with TRBJ2-4; TRBD1 might be the D (6 bases). Trimming shortened V by 6 bases and J by 0 bases, and 12 bases separated the two germline ends. Germline V CDR1 and CDR2: LGHDT, YNNKEL (reference sequence). This CDR3 is built from 15 residues. The CDR3: CASRPTGLAKNIQYF. The CDR3, as DNA: TGTGCCAGCAGGCCCACAGGGTTAGCCAAAAACATTCAGTACTTC. Complete variable domain (other parts from reference TRBV3-1 and TRBJ2-4): DTAVSQTPKYLVTQMGNDKSIKCEQNLGHDTMYWYKQDSKKFLKIMFSYNNKELIINETVPNRFSPKSPDKAHLNLHINSLELGDSAVYFCASRPTGLAKNIQYFGAGTRLSVL.